The entry below describes one TCR beta chain. The antigen is undetermined. The record originates from a study of T-cell memory formation after mild COVID-19. Study-level background: TCR clusters mostly belonged to single donors. Regarding the study as a whole: A subset of responding clones appeared in pre-infection memory, suggesting cross-reactive memory joined. The second-wave clones peaking on day 37 were not confirmed as SARS-CoV-2-specific. Mainly CM and EM harbored the contracting CD4+ clones; mainly EMRA harbored the CD8+ ones.

TCRdb re-called the 5' RACE reads through MiXCR, storing one row per CDR3 protein. The table records 450,000 to 650,000 distinct CDR3 sequences, roughly 18% of them present only once. Germline V lookup: CDR1 MGHRA, CDR2 YSYEKL. V lost 4 bases, J lost 6 bases, and 16 bases lay in between. The CDR3 is made up of 14 amino acids. This clonotype was sampled from an adult woman who had mild COVID-19 (a few samples of this study predate the infection). Cell type and time point are not known. The chain carries TRBV4-1 and TRBJ2-7; the D is unclear. The sample consisted of PBMCs or a T cell subset sorted from them (not recorded which). This chain's CDR3 is CASSLTQPDGEQYF. DNA of the CDR3: TGCGCCAGCAGCCTCACTCAACCAGACGGCGAGCAGTACTTC.